This T cell receptor (beta chain) was documented in a study of HIV-infected children after antiretroviral therapy interruption. This clonotype was found many times. Treatment defined: PENTA 11 planned treatment interruption arm or continuous ART arm. The CDR3 has 15 residues. In germline, CDR1 is MNHEY, CDR2 SMNVEV (reference sequence). Between the trimmed V and J ends, which lost 5 bases and 5 bases, there was a span of 18 bases. Unique molecular identifiers were included in an RNA-based 3' RACE TCR library. TCRdb ran MiXCR on the 3' RACE reads and lists one entry per CDR3 protein. The sample shows roughly 7,300 distinct CDR3 sequences, approximately 16% of them seen only once.

The gene calls are TRBV27 and TRBJ2-5, with D tentatively TRBD1 (6 bases). The sample here was CD45RO+ CD8+ T cells from PBMCs, pooled from several time points, taken from a donor given antiretroviral therapy, either interrupted or continuous. Subset: memory CD8+ CD45RO+ CD45RA- T cells. The sequence came from a pool of human donors with HIV. The CDR3 spells CASSPKQGFPETQYF. CDR3 bases: TGTGCCAGCAGTCCCAAACAGGGCTTCCCCGAGACCCAGTACTTC.